The 25 T cell receptor beta chains below come from one sample, sequenced in a study of shared clonotypes between healthy human individuals. Positively selected for CCR7, the CD45RO-negative cells used as naive CD8 cells excluded terminally differentiated effector memory CD45RA+ cells. Profiled with immunoSEQ multiplex PCR; TCRdb holds only in-frame clones, not every one. Here the sample spans around 2,000,000 clones, about 94% being singletons. The sequenced sample consisted of naive CD8+ T cells sorted from blood. The receptors stem from a young man in good health.

The chain recombines TRBV30 with TRBJ2-2; D ambiguous. Trimming took off 2 bases at V and 7 bases at J, with 11 bases between the two ends. This CDR3 is 13 amino acids long. Germline V lookup: CDR1 GTSNPN, CDR2 SVGIG (reference sequence). The CDR3 sequence is CAWSMGWGGELFF. In DNA form, the CDR3 reads TGTGCCTGGAGTATGGGGTGGGGCGGGGAGCTGTTTTTT.

For the CDR3, the DNA is TGTGCCAGCGGATATTCAGATACGCAGTATTTT. It yields the protein CASGYSDTQYF. The J gene is TRBJ2-3, the V gene TRBV25-1; no definite D call. Trimming left V 8 bases short and J 4 bases short, with 7 bases between. CDR3 size: 11 residues. Germline V gene data show CDR1 as MGHDK and CDR2 as SYGVNS.

V and J are TRBV4-1 and TRBJ1-2; no clear D gene. The V gene lost 3 bases and the J gene lost 3 bases, with 11 bases spanning the gap. This CDR3 has 14 amino acids. Germline CDR1 is MGHRA and CDR2 is YSYEKL. The CDR3 loop reads CASSQAGYHYGYTF. The CDR3 coding sequence is TGCGCCAGCAGCCAGGCAGGATATCACTATGGCTACACCTTC.

The chain carries TRBV18 and TRBJ2-1, with D tentatively TRBD1 or TRBD2 (6 bases each). Trimming pared 5 bases from V and 2 bases from J, leaving 16 bases between. The CDR3 covers 16 residues. Germline V CDR1 and CDR2: KGHSH, LQKENI. This chain's CDR3 is CASSNLSEGAYNEQFF. DNA for the CDR3: TGTGCCAGCTCAAATCTGTCGGAGGGGGCCTACAATGAGCAGTTCTTC.

V gene TRBV7-9 combines with J gene TRBJ2-3, with D hard to call. CDR1 and CDR2 (germline): SEHNR, FQNEAQ (reference sequence). Trimming pared 5 bases from V and 2 bases from J, leaving 17 bases between. The CDR3 is 16 residues long. CDR3 sequence (DNA): TGTGCCAGCAGCGACACCTTACAACGAAACACAGATACGCAGTATTTT. Protein sequence: CASSDTLQRNTDTQYF. Full variable domain (rest looked up from reference TRBV7-9 and TRBJ2-3): DTGVSQNPRHKITKRGQNVTFRCDPISEHNRLYWYRQTLGQGPEFLTYFQNEAQLEKSRLLSDRFSAERPKGSFSTLEIQRTEQGDSAMYLCASSDTLQRNTDTQYFGPGTRLTVL.

The rearrangement joins TRBV5-4 to TRBJ2-7; no clear D. Between the trimmed V and J ends, which lost 4 bases and 5 bases, there was a span of 10 bases. This CDR3 has 12 amino acids. Per germline, CDR1 SGHNT and CDR2 YYREEE (reference sequence). This CDR3 is CASSNPPDEQYF. The CDR3 DNA reads as TGTGCCAGCAGCAATCCCCCGGACGAGCAGTACTTC.

The chain carries TRBV7-9 and TRBJ2-3, with 8 bases aligning to TRBD2. Germline V gene sequence: CDR1 SEHNR, CDR2 FQNEAQ (reference sequence). With 5 bases clipped from V and 3 bases from J, the junction kept 10 bases outside the gene matches. CDR3 size: 16 residues. The CDR3 nucleotides are TGTGCCAGCAGCCCCCCCTTAGCGGGGCGAACAGATACGCAGTATTTT. Amino acids: CASSPPLAGRTDTQYF.

The CDR3 here is CASSLPRGYTDTQYF. The CDR3 bases are TGTGCCAGTTCTCTTCCGCGAGGGTATACAGATACGCAGTATTTT. The chain employs TRBV7-9 and TRBJ2-3; tentative D call: TRBD2 (5 bases). Trimming stripped 9 bases from V and 3 bases from J, with 19 bases between. The CDR3 extends over 15 amino acids. From germline, CDR1 is SEHNR and CDR2 FQNEAQ (reference sequence).

V is TRBV7-9 and J is TRBJ2-1; 15 bases match TRBD2. The CDR3 is 19 amino acids. With V trimmed by 6 bases and J by 4 bases, 13 bases remained unmatched. Germline CDR1 reads SEHNR; CDR2 reads FQNEAQ (reference sequence). In nucleotides, the CDR3 is TGTGCCAGCAGTTCATGGGAACGGACTAGCGGGAGGGGTTACAATGAGCAGTTCTTC. Its protein product is CASSSWERTSGRGYNEQFF.

V is TRBV9 and J is TRBJ2-2; D is possibly TRBD1 (6 bases). There are 15 residues in the CDR3. V was cut by 3 bases and J by 2 bases, with 11 bases left in between. Germline CDR1 is SGDLS and CDR2 is YYNGEE. The DNA for the CDR3 is TGTGCCAGCAGCGACCGGGACACTAACACCGGGGAGCTGTTTTTT. This sequence encodes CASSDRDTNTGELFF.

The chain recombines TRBV18 with TRBJ1-6; TRBD1 is a possible D gene (5 bases). The germline V gene encodes CDR1 KGHSH and CDR2 LQKENI. The CDR3 has 17 residues. With 0 bases removed from V and 9 bases from J, the gap between germline ends came to 18 bases. CDR3 in DNA: TGTGCCAGCTCACCACCGGAACCTAGAACAGGAGGTTCACCCCTCCACTTT. This sequence encodes CASSPPEPRTGGSPLHF.

J is TRBJ2-5 and V is TRBV29-1; TRBD1 aligns across 8 bases. This CDR3 has 14 residues. The V gene's germline CDR1 is SQVTM and CDR2 ANQGSEA. The J segment lost 0 bases and the V segment lost 7 bases, leaving 7 bases of the junction unmatched. The CDR3 sequence: CSAGQGAYQETQYF. DNA for the CDR3: TGCAGCGCTGGACAGGGCGCATACCAAGAGACCCAGTACTTC.

Comments on this clone: A junction end diverges from the germline sequence, so it may reflect a read error. The rearrangement joins TRBV7-9 to TRBJ2-5, with D uncertain. The closer fit of TRBJ2-7 to the DNA end suggests the J call may be wrong. The CDR3 length is 15 residues. Germline CDR1 SEHNR, CDR2 FQNEAQ (reference sequence). The CDR3 reads CASSPWVLSSHEQYF. CDR3 nucleotide sequence: TGTGCCAGCAGCCCCTGGGTCCTCTCCTCCCACGAGCAGTACTTC.

The chain links TRBV23-1 to TRBJ2-7; the D gene is possibly TRBD1 (5 bases). TRBV23-1 belongs to the ORF category, with a function that is uncertain. This CDR3 is 18 amino acids long. V dropped 5 bases and J dropped 3 bases, with 26 bases sitting between them. The CDR3 is CASSGAEAATQKLYEQYF. Here the CDR3 DNA reads TGCGCCAGCAGTGGGGCTGAGGCAGCCACTCAGAAACTCTACGAGCAGTACTTC.

The gene calls are TRBV7-9 and TRBJ1-2; weak D call: TRBD1 (6 bases). CDR3 length: 17 amino acids. CDR1 and CDR2 from the germline V gene are SEHNR and FQNEAQ (reference sequence). Trimming took 5 bases from V and 2 from J, leaving 21 bases between them. This CDR3 reads CASSLPPWGRENYGYTF. In DNA, the CDR3 is TGTGCCAGCAGCCTGCCCCCATGGGGGCGTGAGAACTATGGCTACACCTTC.

The CDR3 protein is CASSQDPGPTEAFF. The DNA for the CDR3 is TGCGCCAGCAGCCAAGACCCAGGGCCCACTGAAGCTTTCTTT. The chain recombines TRBV4-1 with TRBJ1-1; tentative D call: TRBD1 (5 bases). With 0 bases removed from V and 4 bases from J, the gap between germline ends came to 9 bases. Per germline, CDR1 MGHRA and CDR2 YSYEKL. The CDR3 covers 14 residues.

The CDR3 nucleotides read TGCAGCGTCAACAGGGGACGCACAGATACGCAGTATTTT. Protein: CSVNRGRTDTQYF. The chain employs TRBV29-1 and TRBJ2-3; 7 nucleotides line up with TRBD1. V lost 6 bases, J lost 1 base, and 4 bases stayed unmatched. Germline values: CDR1 SQVTM, CDR2 ANQGSEA. This CDR3 spans 13 amino acids.

This rearrangement joins TRBV29-1 to TRBJ1-2; D perhaps matches TRBD1 (5 bases). Trimming removed 0 bases at V and 2 bases at J, with 16 bases between. The CDR3 is made up of 16 amino acids. Germline V CDR1 and CDR2: SQVTM, ANQGSEA. Here the CDR3 DNA reads TGCAGCGTTGAAGATCTTAGGGACCGGCCAAACTATGGCTACACCTTC. It specifies CSVEDLRDRPNYGYTF.

The chain carries TRBV7-8 and TRBJ2-7; perhaps TRBD2 as D (6 bases). Trimming shortened V by 4 bases and J by 4 bases, and 11 bases separated the two germline ends. The CDR3 contains 13 residues. Germline-derived CDR1 and CDR2 are SGHVS and FQNEAQ. The CDR3 DNA sequence: TGTGCCAGCAGCTACCGACTAGATTACGAGCAGTACTTC. It encodes CASSYRLDYEQYF. Full variable domain (missing parts from reference TRBV7-8 and TRBJ2-7): GAGVSQSPRYKVAKRGQDVALRCDPISGHVSLFWYQQALGQGPEFLTYFQNEAQLDKSGLPSDRFFAERPEGSVSTLKIQRTQQEDSAVYLCASSYRLDYEQYFGPGTRLTVT.

This chain joins TRBV5-8 and TRBJ1-2; possible D gene TRBD1, 6 bases. This CDR3 region has 14 residues. CDR1 and CDR2 (germline): SGHTS, YDEGEE. The V end lost 3 bases, the J end lost 4 bases, and 13 bases lay between the germline ends. This CDR3 reads CASSYRAYPYGYTF. In DNA, the CDR3 is TGTGCCAGCAGCTACAGGGCCTACCCCTATGGCTACACCTTC.

The chain employs TRBV7-9 and TRBJ1-4; D gene unclear. Trimming removed 1 base from V and 7 bases from J, with 13 bases in between. The CDR3 totals 15 residues. Germline-derived CDR1 and CDR2 are SEHNR and FQNEAQ (reference sequence). CDR3 sequence (DNA): TGTGCCAGCAGCTTAGACACTGCTCGTGGTGAAAAACTGTTTTTT. Translation gives CASSLDTARGEKLFF. Variable domain in full (rest from reference TRBV7-9 and TRBJ1-4): DTGVSQNPRHKITKRGQNVTFRCDPISEHNRLYWYRQTLGQGPEFLTYFQNEAQLEKSRLLSDRFSAERPKGSFSTLEIQRTEQGDSAMYLCASSLDTARGEKLFFGSGTQLSVL.

The V call is TRBV3-2, the J call TRBJ2-4. TRBV3-2 is noted as a pseudogene. This CDR3 has 8 residues. The CDR3 reads CASDHGYF. CDR3 sequence (DNA): TGTGCCTCGGACCACGGGTACTTC.

V and J are TRBV4-1 and TRBJ2-1, with D tentatively TRBD1 or TRBD2 (5 bases each). The CDR3 length is 15 residues. Germline values: CDR1 MGHRA, CDR2 YSYEKL. The V end lost 6 bases, the J end lost 7 bases, and 19 bases lay between the germline ends. The CDR3 is CASSPTTGGTNEQFF. The CDR3 nucleotides are TGCGCCAGCAGTCCTACGACGGGTGGGACGAATGAGCAGTTCTTC.

Written as DNA, the CDR3 is TGTGCCAGCAGTTTATTTGGGGGTGGGTCACCCCTCCACTTT. It specifies CASSLFGGGSPLHF. The chain combines TRBV27 with TRBJ1-6, with D maybe TRBD1 (5 bases). The germline V gene has CDR1 MNHEY and CDR2 SMNVEV (reference sequence). Trimming removed 1 base at V and 10 bases at J, with 11 bases between. The CDR3 is made up of 14 amino acids.

This chain joins TRBV9 and TRBJ2-3; 8 bases are shared with TRBD1. Looked up from germline, CDR1 is SGDLS and CDR2 is YYNGEE. Unmatched junction bases numbered 6, after V lost 3 bases and J lost 3 bases. The CDR3 has 15 amino acids. The CDR3 DNA reads as TGTGCCAGCAGCGAACAGGGGGGTTTGACAGATACGCAGTATTTT. Its protein product is CASSEQGGLTDTQYF. The entire variable domain, with the rest obtained from reference TRBV9 and TRBJ2-3, is as follows: DSGVTQTPKHLITATGQRVTLRCSPRSGDLSVYWYQQSLDQGLQFLIQYYNGEERAKGNILERFSAQQFPDLHSELNLSSLELGDSALYFCASSEQGGLTDTQYFGPGTRLTVL.